The subject of this entry is one T cell receptor beta chain. Its antigen is unknown. These data are taken from a study of OX40 agonist ivuxolimab in advanced cancers. Points from the study as a whole: At 0.1 to 3.0 mg/kg, CD4+ and CD8+ blood T cells expanded clonally by week 6.

Sequenced by immunoSEQ multiplex PCR; TCRdb stores in-frame clones only, minus some. The top ten clones hold about 23% of a sample with about 23,000 clones, 65% to 85% of them seen once. This material consisted of CD4+ or CD8+ T cells sorted from blood, taken in a trial of the OX40 agonist ivuxolimab. This receptor was identified in an adult with an advanced solid tumor such as melanoma, head and neck, liver or kidney cancer.

This CDR3 reads CASSGFAYEQYF. Here the CDR3 DNA reads TGTGCCAGCAGTGGCTTCGCCTACGAGCAGTACTTC. The chain combines TRBV27 with TRBJ2-7; D is unresolved. The CDR3 spans 12 residues. V was cut by 5 bases and J by 2 bases, with 7 bases left in between. CDR1 and CDR2 from the germline V gene are MNHEY and SMNVEV (reference sequence).